This record concerns one T cell receptor (beta chain) sequence. This entry belongs to a study of blood T cell repertoires in COVID-19. Background on the study: Samples taken during acute and convalescent COVID-19 were collected in the United States, Italy and Spain.

V shed 4 bases and J shed 3 bases, with 13 bases lying between them. The CDR3 runs 14 residues. In germline, CDR1 is MNHEY, CDR2 SMNVEV (reference sequence). In the authors' methods: Reference gene primers were amplified, and this amplification served to estimate nucleated cell counts. Profiling relied on immunoSEQ multiplex PCR, and the TCRdb table lists in-frame clones only, not all of them. The V and J calls and clone size come from that table; D and trimming were worked out from the DNA. There are 77,000 or so clones in the sample; around 83% occur only once, and 4% to 5.5% lies in the top ten. This TCR came from an elderly man with acute or convalescent COVID-19. Sequencing was done on a sample of peripheral blood. The rearrangement joins TRBV27 to TRBJ2-7; maybe TRBD1 (6 bases). The CDR3 is CASSSRVQGYEQYF. CDR3 coding DNA: TGTGCCAGCAGTTCTAGGGTACAGGGCTACGAGCAGTACTTC.